These 9 T cell receptor beta chains share one sample of origin, sequenced in a study of identifying expanded T cells in peripheral blood. Sequencing used immunoSEQ multiplex PCR; TCRdb keeps in-frame clones, though not all of them. The top ten hold roughly 14% of the sample, which has around 100,000 clones, around 88% seen once. Source material: blood. These receptors all come from a person aged 18 to 69 in good health.

The V gene is TRBV7-9, the J gene TRBJ2-7, with D unresolved. Trimming pared 5 bases from V and 0 bases from J, leaving 20 bases between. This CDR3 spans 17 amino acids. CDR1 is SEHNR, CDR2 FQNEAQ, per germline (reference sequence). The CDR3 region has the DNA TGTGCCAGCAGCACCCACCTGCGGCCGAAGAGCTCCTACGAGCAGTACTTC. Its translation: CASSTHLRPKSSYEQYF.

The rearrangement links TRBV2 to TRBJ2-7; D may be TRBD2 (6 bases). V lost 6 bases to trimming and J lost 7 bases, with 19 bases between them. Germline V gene sequence: CDR1 SNHLY, CDR2 FYNNEI. The CDR3 has 14 residues. CDR3 in DNA: TGTGCCAGCAGGCAGGGCATCCCCGCGGGGGAGCAGTACTTC. Encoded protein: CASRQGIPAGEQYF.

This clone was found once. This chain connects TRBV4-2 to TRBJ1-1; 7 positions agree with TRBD1. There are 14 residues in the CDR3. Germline V gene lookup returns CDR1 LGHNA and CDR2 YNFKEQ. With V trimmed by 1 base and J by 5 bases, 4 bases remained unmatched. The DNA for the CDR3 is TGTGCCAGCAGCCAAGTGACAGGGAGGACTGAAGCTTTCTTT. Translating gives CASSQVTGRTEAFF.

The rearrangement links TRBV5-4 to TRBJ2-5, with D possibly TRBD2 on 6 matching bases. V lost 4 bases and J lost 3, with 16 bases in between. Germline CDR1 reads SGHNT; CDR2 reads YYREEE (reference sequence). The CDR3 length is 15 residues. The CDR3 loop is CASSVGGAGKETQYF. The CDR3 nucleotides are TGTGCCAGCAGCGTGGGAGGAGCTGGGAAAGAGACCCAGTACTTC.

The chain links TRBV7-9 to TRBJ1-1; 8 nucleotides match TRBD1. CDR1 and CDR2 from the germline V gene are SEHNR and FQNEAQ (reference sequence). After removal of 4 bases from V and 3 bases from J, the junction contained 4 bases not matched to a gene. The CDR3 is 14 amino acids. CDR3 coding DNA: TGTGCCAGCAGCTGGGACAGGAGCCACACTGAAGCTTTCTTT. Translated, it gives CASSWDRSHTEAFF.

The V call is TRBV7-6, the J call TRBJ1-1; D unclear. Germline CDR1 SGHVS, CDR2 FNYEAQ. This CDR3 contains 13 residues. Trimming removed 5 bases from V and 4 bases from J, with 11 bases in between. CDR3 in amino acids: CASSRKIGTEAFF. For the CDR3, the DNA is TGTGCCAGCAGCCGAAAAATAGGCACTGAAGCTTTCTTT.

The chain has TRBV7-9 and TRBJ1-4, with TRBD1 matching 8 bases. V trimming: 5 bases; J trimming: 5 bases; junction bases outside the gene matches: 7. The CDR3 covers 15 residues. The germline gives CDR1 SEHNR, CDR2 FQNEAQ (reference sequence). The CDR3 DNA follows: TGTGCCAGCAGCATACAGACAGGGGAAAATGAAAAACTGTTTTTT. Its protein product is CASSIQTGENEKLFF.

This clone was seen a few times. The genes are TRBV7-3 and TRBJ2-1; D is unresolved. Germline V gene lookup returns CDR1 SGHTA and CDR2 FQGTGA. Trimming removed 5 bases at V and 2 bases at J, with 13 bases between. The CDR3 has 15 residues. CDR3 in DNA: TGTGCCAGCAGCCGGGTCTCCAGCCCCTACAATGAGCAGTTCTTC. Amino acids: CASSRVSSPYNEQFF.

This chain uses TRBV15 with TRBJ2-1, with a possible D match to TRBD1 (6 bases). The germline gives CDR1 LNHNV, CDR2 YYDKDF (reference sequence). Between the trimmed V and J ends, which lost 6 bases and 3 bases, there was a span of 21 bases. This CDR3 has 17 amino acids. The CDR3 sequence: CATRPTLGAVNYNEQFF. The CDR3 DNA reads TGTGCCACCAGACCAACATTGGGGGCAGTGAACTACAATGAGCAGTTCTTC.